The 26 T cell receptor beta chains listed next were all sequenced from one sample in a study of T cells in localized non-small cell lung cancer. Using immunoSEQ multiplex PCR, the repertoire was profiled, and TCRdb retains in-frame clones only, with some absent. The data show 1,500 to 2,000 clones, with roughly 22% seen just once and 10% to 15% held by the top ten. The material sequenced was normal lung tissue next to the tumor, taken before any cancer treatment. These receptors came from a man aged 18 to 50 with stage I lung adenocarcinoma.

This chain links TRBV11-3 with TRBJ1-4; tentative D call: TRBD1 (6 bases). Germline CDR1 and CDR2: SGHNT and YENEEA. The CDR3 covers 14 residues. Trimming cost V 3 bases and J 7 bases, with 12 bases left between them. CDR3 in amino acids: CASSFQGGGEKLFF. The CDR3 DNA follows: TGTGCCAGCAGCTTCCAGGGAGGGGGTGAAAAACTGTTTTTT. Full variable domain (remainder filled in from reference TRBV11-3 and TRBJ1-4): EAGVVQSPRYKIIEKKQPVAFWCNPISGHNTLYWYLQNLGQGPELLIRYENEEAVDDSQLPKDRFSAERLKGVDSTLKIQPAELGDSAVYLCASSFQGGGEKLFFGSGTQLSVL.

Only a few counts were recorded for this clone. The gene calls are TRBV6-8 and TRBJ1-6, with 8 positions matching TRBD1. CDR3 length equals 13 residues. Looked up from germline, CDR1 is MNHGY and CDR2 is SAAAGT. Trimming cost V 11 bases and J 5 bases; bases outside gene matches: 5. The CDR3, as DNA: TGTGCCTCCGGGACAGGAGATAATTCACCCCTCCACTTT. Protein: CASGTGDNSPLHF.

By proportion, this clone is medium-sized. The J gene is TRBJ1-2, the V gene TRBV9, with D perhaps TRBD1 (6 bases). The CDR3 extends over 14 amino acids. In germline, CDR1 is SGDLS, CDR2 YYNGEE. V was trimmed by 0 bases and J by 4 bases, leaving 10 bases between them. In nucleotides, the CDR3 is TGTGCCAGCAGCGTAGCGTCAGGGGTCTATGGCTACACCTTC. Protein sequence: CASSVASGVYGYTF.

The chain couples TRBV30 to TRBJ1-2, with a possible D match to TRBD1 (6 bases). This CDR3 is built from 11 residues. In germline, CDR1 is GTSNPN, CDR2 SVGIG (reference sequence). V was shortened by 1 base and J by 7 bases, with 7 bases between the two germline ends. CDR3 residues: CAWSGGGGYTF. Written as DNA, the CDR3 is TGTGCCTGGAGTGGAGGGGGTGGCTACACCTTC.

The chain uses TRBV28 and TRBJ1-5, with D perhaps TRBD1 (6 bases). Trimming left V 6 bases short and J 3 bases short, with 9 bases between. Germline V gene lookup returns CDR1 MDHEN and CDR2 SYDVKM. The CDR3 runs 13 residues. CDR3 in amino acids: CASSRDTNQPQHF. The CDR3 coding sequence is TGTGCCAGCAGCCGGGACACCAATCAGCCCCAGCATTTT.

J is TRBJ1-2 and V is TRBV19; the D gene is possibly TRBD1 (5 bases). Germline V lookup: CDR1 LNHDA, CDR2 SQIVND (reference sequence). Trimming stripped 0 bases from V and 8 bases from J, with 13 bases between. The length of the CDR3 is 14 residues. The CDR3: CASSIDRQGGGYTF. The CDR3 DNA reads TGTGCCAGTAGTATAGATCGGCAGGGTGGAGGCTACACCTTC.

The sample holds a few counts of this clone. The chain recombines TRBV19 with TRBJ1-1; no definite D call. Trimming stripped 5 bases from V and 1 base from J, with 17 bases between. CDR3 length equals 16 residues. Germline CDR1 is LNHDA and CDR2 is SQIVND (reference sequence). CDR3 residues: CASSLTGPWGNTEAFF. CDR3 in DNA: TGTGCCAGTAGTCTAACTGGACCCTGGGGGAACACTGAAGCTTTCTTT. Based on the CDR3 plus reference TRBV19 and TRBJ1-1, the full variable domain is DGGITQSPKYLFRKEGQNVTLSCEQNLNHDAMYWYRQDPGQGLRLIYYSQIVNDFQKGDIAEGYSVSREKKESFPLTVTSAQKNPTAFYLCASSLTGPWGNTEAFFGQGTRLTVV.

The rearrangement joins TRBV14 to TRBJ1-3; 9 bases fit TRBD1. Germline V gives CDR1 SGHDN, CDR2 FVKESK. The length of the CDR3 is 16 residues. V lost 5 bases to trimming and J lost 1 base; unmatched junction nucleotides: 6. Here the CDR3 reads CASSTPGQGSGNTIYF. The CDR3 DNA is TGTGCCAGCAGCACACCGGGACAGGGTTCTGGAAACACCATATATTTT.

The rearrangement links TRBV23-1 to TRBJ2-7; D possibly matches TRBD1 or TRBD2 (5 bases each). TRBV23-1 is annotated as an ORF whose role is uncertain. The CDR3 consists of 15 residues. V was trimmed by 3 bases and J by 4 bases, leaving 16 bases between them. In nucleotides, the CDR3 is TGCGCCAGCAGTCAGGGACCCAAAAAAGGATACGAGCAGTACTTC. Translation gives CASSQGPKKGYEQYF.

This chain's CDR3 is CASSRQGAQGYTF. The CDR3 DNA follows: TGTGCCAGCAGTCGACAGGGGGCGCAAGGCTACACCTTC. The chain carries TRBV6-8 and TRBJ1-2; 10 nucleotides agree with TRBD1. Per germline, CDR1 MNHGY and CDR2 SAAAGT. Trimming removed 5 bases from V and 8 bases from J; junction bases left unmatched: 5. This CDR3 region has 13 residues.

This clone was recorded a few times. The chain recombines TRBV19 with TRBJ1-3; no clear D. This CDR3 comprises 15 residues. In germline, CDR1 is LNHDA, CDR2 SQIVND (reference sequence). The germline V and J ends were trimmed by 7 bases and 4 bases, with 17 bases remaining between them. CDR3 bases: TGTGCCAGTATTCCGCAGGATCTCGGGGGAAACACCATATATTTT. This translates into CASIPQDLGGNTIYF.

In this sample, this clone turned up a few times. The genes are TRBV4-1 and TRBJ2-1; no reliable D call. Germline V lookup: CDR1 MGHRA, CDR2 YSYEKL. Trimming took off 0 bases at V and 2 bases at J, with 17 bases between the two ends. The CDR3 has 18 residues. The CDR3 region has the DNA TGCGCCAGCAGCCAAGATGTGGTAGGAGAGAGGACCTACAATGAGCAGTTCTTC. Its translation is CASSQDVVGERTYNEQFF.

This clone was counted between two and nine times. V is TRBV11-3 and J is TRBJ1-2, with TRBD1 as a possible D gene (5 bases). Germline V CDR1 and CDR2: SGHNT, YENEEA. The CDR3 is 15 residues long. V was pared by 0 bases and J by 4 bases, with 12 bases between. The CDR3 is CASSLEAGRGYGYTF. CDR3 bases: TGTGCCAGCAGCTTAGAAGCAGGGAGGGGCTATGGCTACACCTTC.

This clone was seen only a few times. The rearrangement uses TRBV9 and TRBJ1-2; no definite D call. Germline assignment: CDR1 SGDLS and CDR2 YYNGEE. CDR3 length equals 15 residues. V lost 0 bases, J lost 2 bases, and 11 bases lay in between. The CDR3, as DNA: TGTGCCAGCAGCGTAGGAGCAGAAAAAAACTATGGCTACACCTTC. Translation: CASSVGAEKNYGYTF.

This clone was counted only a few times. The CDR3 DNA sequence: TGTGCCAGTGGGAGGGGGGCCGATAGCAATCAGCCCCAGCATTTT. Translation gives CASGRGADSNQPQHF. The chain uses TRBV19 and TRBJ1-5, with a possible D match to TRBD1 (6 bases). The CDR3 runs to 15 residues. Deletions cut 8 bases from V and 0 bases from J, with 14 bases between. Germline values: CDR1 LNHDA, CDR2 SQIVND (reference sequence).

Relative to its sample, this clone is medium-sized (0.01 to 0.1%). The V and J genes are TRBV6-8 and TRBJ2-3, with a possible D match to TRBD2 (6 bases). CDR1 and CDR2 (germline): MNHGY, SAAAGT. Trimming removed 6 bases at V and 5 bases at J, with 21 bases between. This CDR3 has 16 amino acids. CDR3 sequence: CASSLLKGPGVDTQYF. DNA of the CDR3: TGTGCCAGCAGCCTTCTTAAGGGGCCGGGAGTAGATACGCAGTATTTT.

The V call is TRBV10-3, the J call TRBJ2-2; D is perhaps TRBD1 or TRBD2 (6 bases each). V was trimmed by 0 bases and J by 6 bases, leaving 11 bases between them. Germline V gene sequence: CDR1 ENHRY, CDR2 SYGVKD. This CDR3 is 15 amino acids long. CDR3: CAISESGGPPGELFF. The CDR3 region has the DNA TGTGCCATCAGTGAGTCAGGGGGGCCCCCCGGGGAGCTGTTTTTT.

This chain links TRBV9 with TRBJ2-7; a possible D gene is TRBD1 (6 bases). Between the trimmed V and J ends, which lost 4 bases and 0 bases, there was a span of 11 bases. The CDR3 sequence is 14 residues long. The germline CDR1 and CDR2 sequences are SGDLS and YYNGEE. CDR3 sequence (DNA): TGTGCCAGCAGCCCTGGACAGCTCTCCTACGAGCAGTACTTC. Translation gives CASSPGQLSYEQYF.

This chain joins TRBV6-8 and TRBJ2-5; D unresolved. The CDR3 has 13 residues. Germline values: CDR1 MNHGY, CDR2 SAAAGT. The V end was cut by 2 bases, the J end by 0 bases, with 4 bases between. The CDR3, as DNA: TGTGCCAGCAGTTACCAGGACCAAGAGACCCAGTACTTC. Amino acid sequence: CASSYQDQETQYF.

V and J are TRBV28 and TRBJ1-5, with 7 positions matching TRBD1. This CDR3 is 14 amino acids long. Germline assignment: CDR1 MDHEN and CDR2 SYDVKM. V dropped 6 bases and J dropped 3; count of bases not matched to a gene: 5. CDR3 nucleotide sequence: TGTGCCAGCAGCTCAGGGGGATCCAATCAGCCCCAGCATTTT. It specifies CASSSGGSNQPQHF.

This sequence joins TRBV9 and TRBJ1-1; tentative D call: TRBD1 (5 bases). The length of the CDR3 is 13 residues. The V gene's germline CDR1 is SGDLS and CDR2 YYNGEE. The germline V and J ends were trimmed by 3 bases and 5 bases, with 11 bases remaining between them. This chain's CDR3 is CASSGGRATEAFF. The CDR3 nucleotides are TGTGCCAGCAGCGGCGGCAGGGCGACTGAAGCTTTCTTT.

This clone is medium-sized in the sample. The gene calls are TRBV11-3 and TRBJ2-6; tentative D call: TRBD1 (5 bases). Germline V CDR1 and CDR2: SGHNT, YENEEA. There are 17 residues in the CDR3. Trimming cost V 3 bases and J 0 bases, with 12 bases left between them. DNA for the CDR3: TGTGCCAGCAGCTTTGGGGCGGAGAACTCTGGGGCCAACGTCCTGACTTTC. It is translated as CASSFGAENSGANVLTF.

In this sample, this clone turned up a few times. The chain couples TRBV15 to TRBJ2-3; perhaps TRBD2 as D (6 bases). V lost 1 base and J 5 bases, leaving 16 bases between the germline ends. The V gene's germline CDR1 is LNHNV and CDR2 YYDKDF (reference sequence). The CDR3 extends over 16 amino acids. The CDR3 is CATSRGSGPAGDTQYF. CDR3 in DNA: TGTGCCACCAGCAGAGGGAGCGGGCCTGCGGGAGATACGCAGTATTTT. The variable domain in full, with the rest retrieved from reference TRBV15 and TRBJ2-3, is DAMVIQNPRYQVTQFGKPVTLSCSQTLNHNVMYWYQQKSSQAPKLLFHYYDKDFNNEADTPDNFQSRRPNTSFCFLDIRSPGLGDTAMYLCATSRGSGPAGDTQYFGPGTRLTVL.

The chain carries TRBV19 and TRBJ1-6; TRBD1 is a possible D gene (5 bases). Germline loops: CDR1 LNHDA, CDR2 SQIVND (reference sequence). The CDR3 covers 14 residues. V was trimmed by 3 bases and J by 17 bases, leaving 20 bases between them. The CDR3 loop is CASSMNSRGQNFHF. CDR3 coding DNA: TGTGCCAGTAGTATGAACTCCCGGGGCCAGAACTTCCACTTT.

The chain is built from TRBV19 and TRBJ2-2, with 8 bases fitting TRBD1. This CDR3 spans 16 amino acids. The junction had 7 bases not matched to a gene; V was cut back by 3 bases and J by 4 bases. The germline CDR1 and CDR2 sequences are LNHDA and SQIVND (reference sequence). In DNA form, the CDR3 reads TGTGCCAGTAGTATCGGGACAGGATCCAGCACCGGGGAGCTGTTTTTT. Protein sequence: CASSIGTGSSTGELFF.

This clone turned up a few times. CDR3 region: CAITDRDSSPLHF. As DNA, the CDR3 is TGCGCCATAACGGACAGGGACAGTTCACCCCTCCACTTT. The chain links TRBV23-1 to TRBJ1-6; TRBD1 matches 8 bases. Being an ORF, TRBV23-1 has a function that is uncertain. The CDR3 is 13 amino acids. Trimming at V came to 10 bases and at J to 9 bases, leaving 8 bases not matched to a gene.